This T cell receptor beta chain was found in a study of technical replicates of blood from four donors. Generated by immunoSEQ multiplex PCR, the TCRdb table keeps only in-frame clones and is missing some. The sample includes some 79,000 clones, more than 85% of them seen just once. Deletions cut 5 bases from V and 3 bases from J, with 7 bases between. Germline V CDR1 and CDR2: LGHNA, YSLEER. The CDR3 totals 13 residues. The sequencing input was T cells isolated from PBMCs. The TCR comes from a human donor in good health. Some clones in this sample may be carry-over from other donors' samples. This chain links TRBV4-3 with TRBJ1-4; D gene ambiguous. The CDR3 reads CASSSRANEKLFF. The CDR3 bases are TGCGCCAGCAGCTCCCGTGCTAATGAAAAACTGTTTTTT.